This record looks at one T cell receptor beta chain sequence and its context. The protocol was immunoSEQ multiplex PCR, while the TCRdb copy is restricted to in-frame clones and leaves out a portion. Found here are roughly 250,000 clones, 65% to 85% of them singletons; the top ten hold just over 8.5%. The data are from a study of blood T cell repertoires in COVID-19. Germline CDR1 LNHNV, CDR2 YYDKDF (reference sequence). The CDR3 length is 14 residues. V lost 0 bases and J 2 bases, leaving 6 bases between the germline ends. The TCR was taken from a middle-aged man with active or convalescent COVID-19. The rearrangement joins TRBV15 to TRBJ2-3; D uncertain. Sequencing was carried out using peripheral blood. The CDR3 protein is CATSRERHTDTQYF. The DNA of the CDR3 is TGTGCCACCAGCAGAGAGCGGCACACAGATACGCAGTATTTT.